The 18 T cell receptor beta chains listed next were all sequenced from one sample in a study of lymphopenia after photon versus proton radiotherapy. The method was immunoSEQ multiplex PCR; TCRdb's version includes in-frame clones alone and lacks a portion of them. The sample has about 35,000 clones; roughly nine tenths are singletons. This material consisted of peripheral blood, taken from a patient treated with photon-based radiotherapy. The source of these receptors is a man aged 55 to 70 with cholangiocarcinoma.

The chain is built from TRBV9 and TRBJ1-3; unclear D gene. The length of the CDR3 is 12 residues. CDR1 SGDLS and CDR2 YYNGEE come from the germline V gene. V dropped 3 bases and J dropped 6 bases, with 7 bases sitting between them. Written as DNA, the CDR3 is TGTGCCAGCAGCGCCCTCGAAAACACCATATATTTT. Protein sequence: CASSALENTIYF. Variable domain in full (rest from reference TRBV9 and TRBJ1-3): DSGVTQTPKHLITATGQRVTLRCSPRSGDLSVYWYQQSLDQGLQFLIQYYNGEERAKGNILERFSAQQFPDLHSELNLSSLELGDSALYFCASSALENTIYFGEGSWLTVV.

The gene calls are TRBV7-9 and TRBJ1-1; D gene uncertain. Germline CDR1 and CDR2: SEHNR and FQNEAQ (reference sequence). V gave up 5 bases and J gave up 6 bases, with 13 bases separating them. CDR3 length: 13 amino acids. The CDR3 here is CASSPRFSAEAFF. Here the CDR3 DNA reads TGTGCCAGCAGCCCCAGGTTTTCGGCTGAAGCTTTCTTT.

The chain has TRBV2 and TRBJ1-1; no reliable D call. Germline V gives CDR1 SNHLY, CDR2 FYNNEI. The CDR3 loop spans 15 amino acids. With 2 bases removed from V and 2 bases from J, the gap between germline ends came to 12 bases. DNA for the CDR3: TGTGCCAGCAGTGAAAAGGCACGGTTTAACACTGAAGCTTTCTTT. As protein: CASSEKARFNTEAFF.

The V and J genes are TRBV5-1 and TRBJ2-6, with D possibly matching TRBD1 (5 bases). Trimming shortened V by 4 bases and J by 0 bases, and 8 bases separated the two germline ends. CDR1 SGHRS and CDR2 YFSETQ come from the germline V gene. This CDR3 comprises 15 residues. CDR3 nucleotide sequence: TGCGCCAGCAGCGCCGACAGCTCTGGGGCCAACGTCCTGACTTTC. It is translated as CASSADSSGANVLTF.

The V call is TRBV2, the J call TRBJ1-2, with D perhaps TRBD1 (5 bases). V lost 8 bases and J lost 4, with 17 bases in between. The germline V gene has CDR1 SNHLY and CDR2 FYNNEI. This CDR3 has 14 amino acids. The chain's CDR3 is CASGADLPRYGYTF. CDR3 nucleotide sequence: TGTGCCAGCGGGGCAGACCTTCCCCGCTATGGCTACACCTTC.

The chain links TRBV28 to TRBJ1-2, with D possibly matching TRBD1 (6 bases). V dropped 6 bases and J dropped 4 bases, with 15 bases sitting between them. Per germline, CDR1 MDHEN and CDR2 SYDVKM. The CDR3 contains 14 residues. CDR3 region: CASSSATGLYGYTF. The DNA for the CDR3 is TGTGCCAGCAGCTCCGCCACAGGGCTCTATGGCTACACCTTC.

The chain joins TRBV7-2 to TRBJ2-6; D unresolved. The CDR3 totals 16 residues. From germline, CDR1 is SGHTA and CDR2 FQGNSA. The V and J ends lost 1 base and 0 bases respectively, with 7 bases between them. CDR3 sequence (DNA): TGTGCCAGCAGCTTAGAGGGCCGCTCTGGGGCCAACGTCCTGACTTTC. This gives the protein CASSLEGRSGANVLTF.

The chain combines TRBV6-5 with TRBJ2-7, with D tentatively TRBD1 or TRBD2 (6 bases each). In germline, CDR1 is MNHEY, CDR2 SVGAGI. The CDR3 loop spans 14 amino acids. V was pared by 2 bases and J by 5 bases, with 13 bases between. This CDR3 is CASSYGGRVNEQYF. CDR3 DNA sequence: TGTGCCAGCAGTTACGGGGGGCGCGTCAACGAGCAGTACTTC.

The chain uses TRBV6-6 and TRBJ1-1, with 8 bases lining up with TRBD1. Looked up from germline, CDR1 is MNHNY and CDR2 is SVGAGI (reference sequence). The J segment lost 1 base and the V segment lost 2 bases, leaving 3 bases of the junction unmatched. CDR3 length: 15 amino acids. CDR3: CASSYSQGANTEAFF. CDR3 nucleotides: TGTGCCAGCAGTTACAGCCAGGGGGCGAACACTGAAGCTTTCTTT.

The gene calls are TRBV5-1 and TRBJ2-2; no reliable D call. Germline V gene data show CDR1 as SGHRS and CDR2 as YFSETQ. V was trimmed by 0 bases and J by 0 bases, leaving 6 bases between them. The CDR3 totals 15 residues. The CDR3 nucleotides read TGCGCCAGCAGCTTGGTTCAGGCGAACACCGGGGAGCTGTTTTTT. Translated: CASSLVQANTGELFF.

As DNA, the CDR3 is TGCGCCAGCAGCGTTACCGCAGGGGGTTCGAACACCGGGGAGCTGTTTTTT. Its protein product is CASSVTAGGSNTGELFF. The chain recombines TRBV5-1 with TRBJ2-2; 7 nucleotides line up with TRBD1. V gave up 4 bases and J gave up 0 bases; unmatched junction bases: 9. Germline V gene lookup returns CDR1 SGHRS and CDR2 YFSETQ. This CDR3 has 17 amino acids.

Written as DNA, the CDR3 is TGTGCCAGCAGCGCACGGGACCCTTATAGCAATCAGCCCCAGCATTTT. It codes for CASSARDPYSNQPQHF. This sequence joins TRBV5-6 and TRBJ1-5; possibly TRBD1 for D (5 bases). The germline gives CDR1 SGHDT, CDR2 YYEEEE. The CDR3 spans 16 residues. Trimming removed 4 bases at V and 0 bases at J, with 14 bases between.

The CDR3 is CASSLQGQPQHF. As DNA, the CDR3 is TGTGCCAGTAGTTTGCAGGGCCAGCCCCAGCATTTT. This sequence joins TRBV19 and TRBJ1-5; D perhaps matches TRBD1 (5 bases). This CDR3 contains 12 residues. Germline values: CDR1 LNHDA, CDR2 SQIVND (reference sequence). V shed 5 bases and J shed 7 bases, with 9 bases lying between them.

The chain employs TRBV6-1 and TRBJ2-5, with TRBD1 matching over 8 bases. Per germline, CDR1 MNHNS and CDR2 SASEGT. The CDR3 contains 17 residues. V lost 0 bases, J lost 4 bases, and 10 bases stayed unmatched. CDR3 nucleotides: TGTGCCAGCAGTGAAGCGGTTGTGCGACAGGGGATAGAGACCCAGTACTTC. This gives the protein CASSEAVVRQGIETQYF.

This clone was recorded once. This sample includes further DNA sequences coding for the same CDR3. The CDR3 reads CASSIGQGSYEQYF. The CDR3 nucleotides read TGTGCCAGTAGTATAGGACAGGGTTCCTACGAGCAGTACTTC. The chain joins TRBV19 to TRBJ2-7; 7 positions agree with TRBD1. CDR1 and CDR2 from the germline V gene are LNHDA and SQIVND (reference sequence). The CDR3 spans 14 residues. V gave up 1 base and J gave up 1 base; unmatched junction bases: 1.

This rearrangement joins TRBV7-9 to TRBJ2-1; 7 nucleotides line up with TRBD2. The V and J ends lost 2 bases and 7 bases, in that order; junction bases with no gene match: 11. Germline-derived CDR1 and CDR2 are SEHNR and FQNEAQ (reference sequence). The CDR3 totals 16 residues. DNA for the CDR3: TGTGCCAGCAGCTTAAGCTACGGGGGGAAGAAGAATGAGCAGTTCTTC. It encodes CASSLSYGGKKNEQFF.

The chain couples TRBV10-3 to TRBJ2-1; the match to TRBD2 covers 11 bases. Trimming took 5 bases from V and 1 from J; bases not matched to a gene: 4. Germline CDR1 reads ENHRY; CDR2 reads SYGVKD. This CDR3 has 16 amino acids. Here the CDR3 DNA reads TGTGCCATCAGTAGTGGGACTAGCGGATCCTACAATGAGCAGTTCTTC. This gives the protein CAISSGTSGSYNEQFF.

This sequence joins TRBV18 and TRBJ1-4, with 9 nucleotides matching TRBD1. Germline CDR1 reads KGHSH; CDR2 reads LQKENI. The CDR3 totals 15 residues. Unmatched junction bases numbered 6, after V lost 3 bases and J lost 7 bases. In DNA form, the CDR3 reads TGTGCCAGCTCACCTGAGGGACAGGGTAGTGAAAAACTGTTTTTT. Its protein product is CASSPEGQGSEKLFF.